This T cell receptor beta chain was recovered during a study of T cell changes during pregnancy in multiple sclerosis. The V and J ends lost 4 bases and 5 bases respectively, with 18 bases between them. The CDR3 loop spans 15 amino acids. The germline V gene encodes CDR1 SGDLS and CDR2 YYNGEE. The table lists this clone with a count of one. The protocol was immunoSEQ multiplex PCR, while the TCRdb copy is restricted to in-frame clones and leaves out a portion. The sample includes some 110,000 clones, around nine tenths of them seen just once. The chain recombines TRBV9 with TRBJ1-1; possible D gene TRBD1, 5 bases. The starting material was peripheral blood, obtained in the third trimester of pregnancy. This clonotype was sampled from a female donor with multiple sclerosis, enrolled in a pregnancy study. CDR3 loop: CASSPEGAPGTEAFF. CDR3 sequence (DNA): TGTGCCAGCAGCCCCGAAGGGGCCCCCGGGACTGAAGCTTTCTTT. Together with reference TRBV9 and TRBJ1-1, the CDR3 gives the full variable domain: DSGVTQTPKHLITATGQRVTLRCSPRSGDLSVYWYQQSLDQGLQFLIQYYNGEERAKGNILERFSAQQFPDLHSELNLSSLELGDSALYFCASSPEGAPGTEAFFGQGTRLTVV.